The clone carrying this TCR beta chain came up a few times. The entry originates in a study of T cells after yellow fever vaccination. The V end was cut by 2 bases, the J end by 2 bases, with 15 bases between. The CDR3 loop spans 16 amino acids. Per germline, CDR1 SNHLY and CDR2 FYNNEI. Each CDR3 protein is one row after TCRdb ran MiXCR on the 5' RACE reads. The sample has 300,000 to 350,000 distinct CDR3 sequences, approximately 4.2% seen once. The clonotype originates from a man aged 18 to 29 who received the YFV17D yellow fever vaccine. This chain uses TRBV2 with TRBJ2-5, with unresolved D. The specimen was PBMCs, collected 5 days after the yellow fever booster vaccination. The CDR3 is CASSEWAVRSQETQYF. The DNA of the CDR3 is TGTGCCAGCAGTGAATGGGCGGTCAGATCACAAGAGACCCAGTACTTC.